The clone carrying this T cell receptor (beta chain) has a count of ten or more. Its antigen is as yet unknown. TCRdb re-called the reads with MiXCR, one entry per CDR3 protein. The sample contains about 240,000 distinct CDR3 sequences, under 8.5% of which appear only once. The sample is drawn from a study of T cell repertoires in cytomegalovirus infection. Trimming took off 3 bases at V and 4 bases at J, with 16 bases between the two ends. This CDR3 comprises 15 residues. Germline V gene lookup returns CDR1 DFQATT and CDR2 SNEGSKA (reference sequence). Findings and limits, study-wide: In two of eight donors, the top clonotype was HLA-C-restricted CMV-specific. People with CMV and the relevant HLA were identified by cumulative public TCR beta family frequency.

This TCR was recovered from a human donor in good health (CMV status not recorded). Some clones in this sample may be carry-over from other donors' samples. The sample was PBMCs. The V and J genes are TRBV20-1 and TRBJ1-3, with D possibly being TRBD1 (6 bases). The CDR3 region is CSARTTRGFGNTIYF. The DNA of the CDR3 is TGCAGTGCTAGGACTACCAGGGGTTTCGGAAACACCATATATTTT.